This TCR beta chain was sequenced during a study of T cells in Graves' hyperthyroidism and ophthalmopathy. Per the germline V gene, CDR1 is SNHLY and CDR2 is FYNNEI. The CDR3 has 15 amino acids. V was pared by 4 bases and J by 4 bases, with 5 bases of the junction left unmatched. RNA transcripts provided the source from which TCR beta CDR3 regions were amplified. The study used the HTBI primer set for a first-round RT-PCR of the TCR CDR3. From the multiplex PCR reads, TCRdb called clonotypes with MiXCR, one entry per CDR3 protein. The sample holds around 600,000 distinct CDR3 sequences, around 16% seen once. This clonotype was counted ten times or more. Its antigen is still unknown. Points from the study as a whole: In the blood, most expanded thyroid clonotypes above 0.001 appeared as well. Ophthalmopathy stood apart from stable hyperthyroidism in a 13 V-J model. Median prediction lead before ophthalmopathy onset was about 6.7 months with the model.

A patient was excluded if there was uncontrolled infection, other autoimmune disease, pregnancy or lactation. Sequences were obtained from blood. This clonotype was obtained from a woman aged 40 to 49 with Graves' ophthalmopathy. The J gene is TRBJ2-5, the V gene TRBV2, with 11 nucleotides matching TRBD2. The CDR3 DNA follows: TGTGCCAGCAGTGTCCTAGCGGGGGGTGCAGAGACCCAGTACTTC. It encodes CASSVLAGGAETQYF.